This T cell receptor (beta chain) was profiled in a study of shared clonotypes between healthy human individuals (dated by TCRdb to the early 2020s). About the investigation overall: A couple of women and a few men aged 18 to 49 years were included in the cohort. Libraries were prepared and TCR repertoires were sequenced by different laboratories using diverse techniques, in order to increase sequencing depth and limit assay-specific biases. For each donor, CD4 naive and CD4 memory were each given three plates, CD8 naive was given two plates, and CD8 memory was given one plate. The study deeply sequenced blood TCR repertoires of about 5 healthy adults to estimate repertoire size and the extent of clonotype sharing between individuals. Per donor, leukapheresis produced somewhere between about 0.94 and 8.9 billion PBMCs.

TCR CDR3 regions were amplified from genomic DNA by multiplex PCR using the deep immunoSEQ assay. Genomic DNA extracted from each cell subset was distributed evenly over all wells of several immunoSEQ 96-well plates, and each plate served as one replicate. For sorted subsets, roughly 190 ng of genomic DNA, equivalent to about 30,000 T cell genomes, went into each replicate PCR. The purified libraries were quantified using a Qubit 3.0 fluorometer, sized with a Bioanalyzer 2100, and then quantified again using the KAPA Library Quantification kit. Every immunoSEQ 96-well plate was sequenced on a dedicated single-read 150-cycle Illumina NextSeq 550 flow cell. Concerning the study's data processing: Because the immunoSEQ output included only junctional sequences and no quality scores, the filtering could not be the same as the filtering used for full-length reads. Sequences were annotated with PyIR, a Python wrapper for IgBLAST v1.9, using IMGT germline references to assign V/J genes and CDR3. Reads with weak V/J assignments (E-value above 1e-6), missing CDR3, stop codons, out-of-frame junctions, or ambiguous translated residues were removed. V3J clonotypes were defined as sequences sharing the same inferred V gene, J gene, and CDR3 amino acid sequence. Percentage overlap between repertoires was calculated by dividing the number of shared unique clonotypes by the size of the smaller repertoire. RTK rarefaction, the Chao1 estimator, and Recon v2.1 estimates of unobserved clonotypes were used to assess repertoire richness. Generation probabilities were computed with OLGA for all TCRbeta clonotypes obtained by the gDNA method from a handful of donors. TCRdb obtained this table from immuneACCESS and retained in-frame rearrangements with V and J assigned. These tables miss some clones; where compared with another copy, unresolved V genes account for less than half of the shortfall, and the remainder is unexplained. V and J calls and clone size are those listed in that table; D and trimming were worked out from the DNA. This sample is represented by about 1 million clones; more than 65% of them were singletons. Approximately 1.5% of the sample comes from the top ten.

Paper-wide results and their limitations: Higher generation probabilities were observed for clonotypes shared by all four sorted-subset donors than for non-shared clonotypes. Pairwise subsampling indicated that sequencing depth was expected to affect the degree of clonotype sharing among donors. Rarefaction of sorted-subset datasets indicated incomplete sequencing despite the large sequencing depth. The genetic and exposure-history diversity represented was limited by the small number of donors. Sharing across four donors was observed for 4.5% to 6.5% of naive CD4, under 4% of naive CD8, over 2% of memory CD4, and roughly 0.4% of memory CD8 clonotypes. Only blood was sampled, and tissue TCR repertoires likely differ from those in blood. Estimated clonotype richness was generally larger for naive than for memory subsets.

Deletion took 2 bases off V and 8 bases off J, with a span of 12 bases between the germline ends. The germline V gene (reference sequence) yields SEHNR for CDR1 and FQNEAQ for CDR2. The CDR3 runs 14 amino acids, cysteine and phenylalanine included. Solely the CDR3 DNA is kept, with 42 bases framed from the first base. This clone was counted between two and nine times. Its antigen is unknown. No base qualities exist here, and no much larger clone lies one base off it. The donors were healthy, HIV-negative adults who had no recently reported acute infections or vaccinations. Only Caucasian adults living in Nashville, Tennessee, USA were represented among the donors. Magnetic negative selection was used to enrich CD4+ T cells, after which naive cells were positively selected on CD45RA and the negative fraction became the memory subset. After blood collection by leukapheresis, PBMCs were isolated using Ficoll-Histopaque density gradient centrifugation and then cryopreserved in the vapor phase of liquid nitrogen. Purity and quantity of every magnetically sorted T cell population were checked by analytical flow cytometry. From each sorted fraction, genomic DNA was isolated and quantified by UV absorbance on a Nanodrop 2000c.

The specimen sequenced was memory CD4+ T cells sorted from blood. The sample's cell subset or site label, decoded: CD45RA-negative fraction. The rearranged segments are TRBV7-9 and TRBJ1-4; tentative D gene TRBD1, with 5 bases matching. This clonotype originated in a man aged 18 to 30 in good health. Here the CDR3 is given as CASSLMQGGEKLFF. The nucleotides are TGTGCCAGCAGCTTAATGCAGGGTGGAGAAAAACTGTTTTTT.